Described below is a single T cell receptor (beta chain) sequence and its context. This sample stems from a study of blood T cell repertoires in COVID-19. Overall study context: Sites across the United States, Italy and Spain contributed samples from acute and convalescent COVID-19. PBMCs, B-cell-depleted T cells, or T cells provided the cDNA or gDNA that made up the material.

As handled by the study authors: By means of reference gene primer amplification, nucleated cell counts were estimated. The repertoire was sequenced with immunoSEQ multiplex PCR; TCRdb's copy has only in-frame clones and lacks some. V and J calls and clone size follow that table, whereas D and trimming were derived from the DNA. This sample has over 150,000 clones, with around four fifths found just once. Per the germline V gene, CDR1 is LGHNT and CDR2 is FRNRAP. With 2 bases removed from V and 9 bases from J, the gap between germline ends came to 10 bases. The CDR3 runs to 12 residues. The sample was peripheral blood. The TCR comes from a man between 70 and 80 years old with acute or convalescent COVID-19. V usage is TRBV12-5 and J usage is TRBJ1-1, with no clear D. CDR3 sequence: CASGLPRGQAFF. DNA of the CDR3: TGTGCTAGTGGTTTGCCCCGAGGGCAAGCTTTCTTT. Full variable domain (outside the CDR3, taken from reference TRBV12-5 and TRBJ1-1): DARVTQTPRHKVTEMGQEVTMRCQPILGHNTVFWYRQTMMQGLELLAYFRNRAPLDDSGMPKDRFSAEMPDATLATLKIQPSEPRDSAVYFCASGLPRGQAFFGQGTRLTVV.